The 17 T cell receptor beta chains listed next were all sequenced from one sample in a study of cytomegalovirus exposure and HLA in healthy donors. The PCR employed 60 Vbeta primers together with 13 Jbeta primers. Measured with immunoSEQ multiplex PCR; TCRdb has only the in-frame clones, and not every one. The repertoire shows 110,000 to 150,000 clones; the top ten hold 0.96%. The sequenced sample consisted of PBMCs. Receptors were obtained from a male donor in good health and CMV-seronegative.

The gene calls are TRBV6-1 and TRBJ1-1; D is unclear. This CDR3 spans 15 amino acids. In germline, CDR1 is MNHNS, CDR2 SASEGT. Deletions cut 6 bases from V and 3 bases from J, with 17 bases between. The CDR3 protein is CASRLLSYEDTEAFF. The DNA for the CDR3 is TGTGCCAGCAGGCTTCTGAGTTATGAGGACACTGAAGCTTTCTTT.

The chain uses TRBV19 and TRBJ2-1, with 7 bases fitting TRBD1. With V trimmed by 5 bases and J by 4 bases, 5 bases remained unmatched. The germline gives CDR1 LNHDA, CDR2 SQIVND (reference sequence). CDR3 length: 14 residues. CDR3 sequence reads: CASSPGQTYNEQFF. CDR3 DNA: TGTGCCAGTAGTCCGGGACAGACGTACAATGAGCAGTTCTTC.

V is TRBV7-3 and J is TRBJ2-2, with D possibly TRBD2 on 6 matching bases. The CDR3 runs to 14 residues. Trimming removed 1 base at V and 5 bases at J, with 8 bases between. From germline, CDR1 is SGHTA and CDR2 FQGTGA. As DNA, the CDR3 is TGTGCCAGCAGCTTAAGGGGGGAGACCGGGGAGCTGTTTTTT. This sequence encodes CASSLRGETGELFF.

The chain couples TRBV7-3 to TRBJ1-1; D might be TRBD1 (5 bases). Per germline, CDR1 SGHTA and CDR2 FQGTGA. The CDR3 length is 14 residues. Trimming took 6 bases from V and 3 from J, leaving 14 bases between them. CDR3 residues: CASSHYGGDTEAFF. The CDR3 DNA follows: TGTGCCAGCAGTCACTACGGGGGAGACACTGAAGCTTTCTTT.

The chain carries TRBV27 and TRBJ2-7, with 8 bases lining up with TRBD1. V shed 1 base, J shed 0 bases, and the junction held 14 bases outside the gene matches. Germline V lookup: CDR1 MNHEY, CDR2 SMNVEV (reference sequence). The CDR3 spans 19 residues. CDR3 sequence (DNA): TGTGCCAGCAGTTTATACCCGATTCCCCGGACAGGGAGCTCCTACGAGCAGTACTTC. It translates to CASSLYPIPRTGSSYEQYF.

This chain joins TRBV10-3 and TRBJ1-1; TRBD1 aligns across 7 bases. The CDR3 is 15 amino acids. With V trimmed by 6 bases and J by 0 bases, 7 bases remained unmatched. Germline-derived CDR1 and CDR2 are ENHRY and SYGVKD. Here the CDR3 DNA reads TGTGCCATCAGCCGCCAGGGGGTGATGAACACTGAAGCTTTCTTT. Translated: CAISRQGVMNTEAFF.

The V gene is TRBV7-9, the J gene TRBJ2-7; 7 nucleotides line up with TRBD1. The CDR3 is 14 residues long. Germline V lookup: CDR1 SEHNR, CDR2 FQNEAQ (reference sequence). V shed 5 bases and J 5 bases; nucleotides not matched to a gene: 9. DNA of the CDR3: TGTGCCAGCAGCCCACGGGACAGTAGCCACGAGCAGTACTTC. It encodes CASSPRDSSHEQYF.

The rearrangement joins TRBV19 to TRBJ2-7, with D perhaps TRBD1 (5 bases). V gave up 5 bases and J gave up 4 bases, with 15 bases separating them. Germline V gene sequence: CDR1 LNHDA, CDR2 SQIVND (reference sequence). The CDR3 runs 14 residues. The DNA of the CDR3 is TGTGCCAGTAGTTGGGGCCTTCGACCGTACGAGCAGTACTTC. Its protein product is CASSWGLRPYEQYF.

The V gene is TRBV2, the J gene TRBJ2-4, with 8 nucleotides matching TRBD1. CDR3 size: 14 residues. V trimming: 7 bases; J trimming: 9 bases; junction bases outside the gene matches: 11. In germline, CDR1 is SNHLY, CDR2 FYNNEI. CDR3 DNA: TGTGCCAGCACTACGGACAGGGTTCTTAGCATTCAGTACTTC. This codes for CASTTDRVLSIQYF.

The V call is TRBV15, the J call TRBJ1-5, with 7 bases fitting TRBD1. This CDR3 region has 13 residues. Germline CDR1 reads LNHNV; CDR2 reads YYDKDF (reference sequence). The ends lost 8 bases at V and 6 bases at J; junction bases unmatched: 7. The DNA of the CDR3 is TGTGCCACCGGTCTAGGGGGCACTCAGCCCCAGCATTTT. Amino acid sequence: CATGLGGTQPQHF.

This chain links TRBV6-5 with TRBJ1-1; tentative D call: TRBD1 (6 bases). The CDR3 loop spans 14 amino acids. Trimming left V 6 bases short and J 1 base short, with 12 bases between. CDR1 is MNHEY and CDR2 is SVGAGI in the germline V gene. The CDR3 DNA sequence: TGTGCCAGCAGCCACAGGGTTAAGAACACTGAAGCTTTCTTT. This translates into CASSHRVKNTEAFF.

The chain carries TRBV7-9 and TRBJ2-3; 7 bases line up with TRBD2. The CDR3 has 17 amino acids. CDR1 and CDR2 (germline): SEHNR, FQNEAQ (reference sequence). The V gene end was trimmed by 1 base and the J gene end by 3 bases; junction bases not matched to a gene: 10. The CDR3 DNA sequence: TGTGCCAGCAGCTTAGATCGGAGGTCTAGCGGTACAGATACGCAGTATTTT. Amino acid sequence: CASSLDRRSSGTDTQYF.

The chain couples TRBV6-6 to TRBJ1-3; D remains unclear. Trimming pared 6 bases from V and 0 bases from J, leaving 15 bases between. The CDR3 runs 16 residues. Germline values: CDR1 MNHNY, CDR2 SVGAGI (reference sequence). The CDR3 sequence is CASSRVSGISGNTIYF. The CDR3 DNA is TGTGCCAGCAGCCGCGTCTCGGGGATCTCTGGAAACACCATATATTTT.

The rearrangement links TRBV6-5 to TRBJ2-1; no clear D. The V end lost 2 bases, the J end lost 7 bases, and 18 bases lay between the germline ends. Germline assignment: CDR1 MNHEY and CDR2 SVGAGI. This CDR3 contains 16 residues. The CDR3 coding sequence is TGTGCCAGCAGTTACGTATTCACCCCTACGATAAATGAGCAGTTCTTC. This codes for CASSYVFTPTINEQFF.

The chain employs TRBV27 and TRBJ1-1, with D maybe TRBD1 (5 bases). CDR1 is MNHEY and CDR2 is SMNVEV in the germline V gene (reference sequence). This CDR3 has 14 amino acids. Deletions cut 5 bases from V and 6 bases from J, with 16 bases between. In DNA, the CDR3 is TGTGCCAGCAGTCCCGCAGGGTTTGGGTCTGAAGCTTTCTTT. Protein sequence: CASSPAGFGSEAFF.

V gene TRBV19 combines with J gene TRBJ2-7, with 8 bases aligning to TRBD1. Germline V gene sequence: CDR1 LNHDA, CDR2 SQIVND (reference sequence). With V trimmed by 4 bases and J by 3 bases, 2 bases remained unmatched. The CDR3 has 13 residues. The CDR3 DNA is TGTGCCAGTAGTAAAGACAGGGGCTACGAGCAGTACTTC. Translated: CASSKDRGYEQYF.

CDR3 nucleotides: TGTGCCAGCAGTTATGGAGGGGGCGGTAACACTGAAGCTTTCTTT. Translating it yields CASSYGGGGNTEAFF. The chain is built from TRBV6-5 and TRBJ1-1, with 7 bases identical to TRBD1. Germline CDR1 MNHEY, CDR2 SVGAGI. V shed 3 bases and J 2 bases; nucleotides not matched to a gene: 6. The CDR3 consists of 15 residues.